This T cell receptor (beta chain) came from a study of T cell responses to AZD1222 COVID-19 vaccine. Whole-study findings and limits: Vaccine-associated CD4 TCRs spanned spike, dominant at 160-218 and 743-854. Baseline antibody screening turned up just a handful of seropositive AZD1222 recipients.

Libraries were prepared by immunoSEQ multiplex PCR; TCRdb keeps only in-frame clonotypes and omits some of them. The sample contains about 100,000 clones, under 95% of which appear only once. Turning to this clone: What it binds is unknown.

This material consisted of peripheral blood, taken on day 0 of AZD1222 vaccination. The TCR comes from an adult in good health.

CDR3 protein: CASSLVSGTFETQYF. For the CDR3, the DNA is TGTGCCAGCAGCTTAGTGTCTGGGACATTTGAGACCCAGTACTTC. V and J are TRBV7-6 and TRBJ2-5; TRBD1 might be the D (6 bases). This CDR3 contains 15 residues. Germline V gene lookup returns CDR1 SGHVS and CDR2 FNYEAQ. V gave up 1 base and J gave up 5 bases, with 14 bases separating them.